Reported below is one TCR beta chain. Its specificity is not known. These data originate in a study of blood T cells in healthy people across ages. Study-wide findings and caveats: Greater diversity and more naive CD4+ cells were seen in long-lived donors than in aged donors.

Those donating, healthy Caucasian individuals from Russia, were aged about 6 to 100. It was with a sample-barcoded 5' primer and a J-beta primer mix that a second PCR of roughly 6 to 12 cycles was run. Tags on each cDNA molecule came from a template-switch adaptor with 12 random nucleotides. TCRdb re-called the 5' RACE reads with MiXCR, one entry per CDR3 protein. The sample includes about 1,500,000 distinct CDR3 sequences, 42% of them seen just once. This receptor was identified in a woman aged 18 to 35 in good health. The sample comprised blood.

CDR3 coding DNA: TGTGCCAGCAGCTCCGGACTAGCGGGGCCGTTAGCCAAAAACATTCAGTACTTC. Amino acid sequence: CASSSGLAGPLAKNIQYF. The rearrangement uses TRBV5-5 and TRBJ2-4, with TRBD2 identical over 12 bases. The CDR3 runs 18 residues. With 3 bases clipped from V and 0 bases from J, the junction kept 7 bases outside the gene matches. CDR1 is SGHKS, CDR2 YYEKEE, per germline (reference sequence).